This TCR beta chain was profiled in a study of T cell responses to AZD1222 COVID-19 vaccine. Germline loops: CDR1 SGHRS, CDR2 YFSETQ. Trimming pared 4 bases from V and 8 bases from J, leaving 16 bases between. The CDR3 is made up of 14 amino acids. Study-wide points: Baseline seropositivity occurred in only six AZD1222 recipients. Among vaccine-associated CD4 TCRs, coverage spanned spike, with dominance at 160-218 and 743-854. Unmutated variant regions reportedly attract nearly half of all spike-specific TCRs.

TCRdb keeps only in-frame clones here, not all; method: immunoSEQ multiplex PCR. The sample lists about 74,000 clones, 80% to 95% occurring once. To note about this clone: Its antigen is unknown.

This sequence joins TRBV5-1 and TRBJ2-1; TRBD2 might be the D (6 bases). The material was peripheral blood, obtained 28 days after the second AZD1222 dose. This receptor was taken from an adult who received the AZD1222 COVID-19 vaccine. CDR3 sequence reads: CASSTSINNDEQFF. CDR3 in DNA: TGCGCCAGCAGCACTAGCATTAACAATGATGAGCAGTTCTTC.